This TCR beta chain emerged from a study of human T cells and chemical hapten exposure (dated by TCRdb to the early 2020s). In terms of the full investigation: For sensitization, 2% DPC in acetone was applied to a roughly 2 cm by roughly 2 cm area of upper inner arm skin. Blood for TCR sequencing was provided by twenty-nine alopecia patients at one to four time points (pre-sensitization, 2, 6 and 24 weeks). Libraries were pooled for sequencing, and per-sample TCR yields varied mainly because of small differences in library volumes within the pool. Peripheral blood TCR repertoire changes were tracked in vivo in alopecia patients during primary and secondary sensitization to the hapten diphenylcyclopropenone (DPC). Alopecia areata with under or over 50% scalp involvement, alopecia totalis and alopecia universalis were represented in the patient cohort, which was mostly female. Blood was sampled from patients pre-sensitization (week 0) and at 2, 6 and about 24 weeks after DPC sensitization. Patch testing was performed on the upper back with Finn chambers containing 0.01% DPC, and the patch tests were scored after 6 days according to International Contact Dermatitis Research Group standards. Throughout the approximately 24-week study period, patients were also given weekly therapeutic DPC doses on the scalp. The full study reports these points: Because all patients had alopecia, a presumed autoimmune disease, the immune response of the patients might differ from that of healthy individuals. Expanded TCRs formed significantly more large CDR3 similarity clusters than pre-sensitization or healthy control sets, consistent with antigen-driven responses. The number of PT1 expanded TCRs positively correlated with patch test score, significant at thresholds 8, 16 and 32 but not 4. Repeated subsampling changed both the strength of the expansion versus patch-test correlation and the threshold at which that correlation became significant. No change with DPC sensitization was found in the number of TCRs above 1 in 1000 frequency, and no evidence of global repertoire structure alterations was found.

There are many counts of this clonotype. What this receptor recognizes is not known. Base qualities are not at hand, and no much larger clone is one base apart. According to the study, the label for this sample's time point signals: patch test 2, 6 weeks after DPC sensitization. Interpreted using the paper, the treatment or condition label stands for: therapeutic diphenylcyclopropenone sensitization with weekly scalp DPC. Blood at each patch-test visit was drawn before the patch test was applied. Patients were eligible if aged 18 to 70, diagnosed with alopecia and judged suitable for DPC therapy, and pregnant patients were excluded. Total RNA was extracted from unfractionated whole blood collected in Tempus Blood RNA tubes. The method behind the library was RACE. Sequencing instrument: NextSeq 500. During library preparation, unique molecular identifiers were attached to individual cDNA molecules so that TCRs could be counted quantitatively and reproducibly. Both TCR alpha and TCR beta chains were sequenced from each blood RNA sample. In the paper's pipeline: Samples had a median of roughly 98,000 TCRs, with a range from about 23,224 to 750,000. The Decombinator software suite was used to annotate V, J and CDR3 in the TCR reads. For PS versus PT1 abundance plots, all samples were subsampled to the same number of TCRs (28,000). Expanded TCRs were defined as absent before sensitization and observed at least eight times at the 2-week time point. TCRdb trimmed public reads at Q25 via fastp, called clones via MiXCR and kept in-frame beta chains. Identical CDR3 proteins give one entry, which carries the most common genes and DNA. These V and J calls originate from TCRdb's pipeline instead of the authors' own analysis. The sample contains approximately 350,000 distinct CDR3 sequences, more than 5% of them found a single time. The ten top clones hold 4.5% to 6% of the sample.

The TCR comes from a woman aged 18-29 years with alopecia areata. Some clones in this sample may be carry-over from other donors' samples. The sample was whole blood, taken in connection with sensitization to the hapten diphenylcyclopropenone (DPC).

For the CDR3, the sequence is CASSYVAGWTQYF. The DNA sequence is as follows: TGTGCCAGCAGTTACGTGGCAGGGTGGACCCAGTACTTC. The chain is made from TRBV6-2 or TRBV6-3 and TRBJ2-5, with TRBD1 perhaps the D gene, on 5 matching bases. From the germline V gene, CDR1 is MNHEY and CDR2 is SVGEGT. The CDR3 numbers 13 residues from cysteine through phenylalanine. Only the CDR3 part of the read is kept: 39 bases, read in frame from the first base. Trimming removed 2 bases from V and 7 bases from J, leaving 11 bases between the germline ends.